Sequencing of this T cell receptor (beta chain) was carried out in a study of T cell changes during pregnancy in multiple sclerosis. CDR3 length equals 14 residues. V dropped 3 bases and J dropped 1 base, with 9 bases sitting between them. Germline CDR1 reads KGHSH; CDR2 reads LQKENI. The repertoire was sequenced with immunoSEQ multiplex PCR; TCRdb's copy has only in-frame clones and lacks some. This table holds around 40,000 clones, around 90% found once. The sample was CD4+ T cells from peripheral blood mononuclear cells, taken before pregnancy. This TCR derives from a female donor with multiple sclerosis, enrolled in a pregnancy study. This chain connects TRBV18 to TRBJ2-5; D gene ambiguous. The DNA for the CDR3 is TGTGCCAGCTCACCTCGCACAGTCCAAGAGACCCAGTACTTC. This encodes CASSPRTVQETQYF.